These T cell receptor beta chains were read from a single sample in a study of T cells in Graves' hyperthyroidism and ophthalmopathy. MiXCR, applied by TCRdb to the multiplex PCR reads, yields one record per CDR3 protein. The table has 550,000 to 600,000 distinct CDR3 sequences, over 12% seen once. Material: blood. These TCRs come from a woman aged 18-30 years with Graves' ophthalmopathy. Each CDR3 is given with its conserved first and last residue. Expanded clones are given a class, and other clones once, few, many or no size at all.

j_call | clone_size | v_call | cdr3_aa
TRBJ2-2 | . | TRBV7-9 | CASSELQGLNTGELFF
TRBJ2-5 | few | TRBV6-1 | CASRAGRAAEETQYF
TRBJ2-7 | few | TRBV20-1 | CSAPTDPYEQYF
TRBJ1-4 | many | TRBV11-3 | CASSLGIQGTNEKLFF
TRBJ2-7 | . | TRBV20-1 | CSAQELAGHYEQYF
TRBJ2-3 | few | TRBV4-3 | CASSQGGVARTDTQYF
TRBJ1-6 | many | TRBV12-3/TRBV12-4 | CASSLGTGSPHINSPLHF
TRBJ1-5 | . | TRBV20-1 | CSAPGSHSNQPQHF
TRBJ2-1 | many | TRBV5-1 | CASSLRGRAWGYNEQFF
TRBJ1-2 | many | TRBV6-1 | CASSPIRVEANYGYTF